The sequence of this T cell receptor beta chain was determined in a study of T cells in localized non-small cell lung cancer. Broader study findings: For the top 100 tumor clones, a median roughly 53 also appeared in adjacent lung.

Comment on this clone: Its target is unknown.

Germline lookup yields CDR1 SGHTA and CDR2 FQGTGA. The CDR3 totals 16 residues. The V end lost 2 bases, the J end lost 0 bases, and 12 bases lay between the germline ends. Produced via immunoSEQ multiplex PCR; TCRdb's table is partial and in-frame only. Seen here are approximately 23,000 clones, roughly 90% observed once, and the top ten hold around 5.7%. The sample was PBMCs, taken before any cancer treatment. This sequence originates from a man aged 40 to 70 with stage II lung adenocarcinoma. This rearrangement joins TRBV7-3 to TRBJ2-3; D uncertain. This CDR3 reads CASSLRGHASTDTQYF. CDR3 nucleotides: TGTGCCAGCAGCTTACGAGGCCACGCTAGCACAGATACGCAGTATTTT.